What follows is one T cell receptor (beta chain) and its context. What it binds is not known. The V and J ends lost 2 bases and 6 bases respectively, with 14 bases between them. The CDR3 is made up of 15 amino acids. Germline CDR1 SGHTA, CDR2 FQGTGA. Culture lasted around eleven days before CD4+ T cell isolation. By PCR, the person was confirmed to have had SARS-CoV-2 infection between March and December 2020. Vaccination of participants consisted of two doses of either the BNT162b2 or mRNA-1273 vaccine. Clones were sequenced by immunoSEQ multiplex PCR, and TCRdb holds only the in-frame ones, with some missing. Of tens of thousands of clones listed, 76% are singletons. The data were taken from a study of vaccination effects on CD4 cells after COVID-19. Across the whole study: Early and late post-vaccination samples came from a few convalescent patients.

This chain connects TRBV7-3 to TRBJ2-1; D unclear. The sequence came from a human donor who had a prior SARS-CoV-2 infection. This material consisted of CD4+ T cells from PBMCs cultured without peptide, taken after COVID-19 vaccination. This CDR3 reads CASSLLGNSPNEQFF. CDR3 nucleotide sequence: TGTGCCAGCAGCTTACTAGGTAATTCCCCCAATGAGCAGTTCTTC.